The T cell receptor (beta chain) described here comes from a study of shared clonotypes between healthy human individuals. This table comes from immunoSEQ multiplex PCR, and its TCRdb copy is limited to in-frame clones, with some not included. The data contain approximately 470,000 clones, approximately 81% of them singletons. As concerns this clone: The antigen is unknown.

Study-wide findings and caveats: The researchers took only blood, and tissue repertoires probably look different. The low donor count limited represented genetic and exposure-history diversity.

Source material: PBMCs. The receptor's source is a woman between 35 and 50 years old in good health. Some clones in this sample may be carry-over from other donors' samples.

The chain's CDR3 is CASSLGTGSNQPQHF. The CDR3 region has the DNA TGTGCCAGTAGCCTTGGGACAGGGAGTAATCAGCCCCAGCATTTT. The chain joins TRBV19 to TRBJ1-5, with 9 bases identical to TRBD1. The trim removed 6 bases at V and 4 bases at J, leaving 7 bases unmatched. This CDR3 contains 15 residues. The germline V gene encodes CDR1 LNHDA and CDR2 SQIVND (reference sequence).